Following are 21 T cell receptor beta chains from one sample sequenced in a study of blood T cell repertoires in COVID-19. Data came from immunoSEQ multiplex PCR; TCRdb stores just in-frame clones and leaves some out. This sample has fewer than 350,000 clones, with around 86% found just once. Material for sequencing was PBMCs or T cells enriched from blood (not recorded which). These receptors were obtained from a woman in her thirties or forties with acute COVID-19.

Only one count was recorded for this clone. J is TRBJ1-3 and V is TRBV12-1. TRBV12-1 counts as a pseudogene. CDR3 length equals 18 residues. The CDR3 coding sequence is TGTGCCAGCAGCTACCCTAGGCCGCCGACCTTTTCTGGAAACACCATATATTTT. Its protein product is CASSYPRPPTFSGNTIYF.

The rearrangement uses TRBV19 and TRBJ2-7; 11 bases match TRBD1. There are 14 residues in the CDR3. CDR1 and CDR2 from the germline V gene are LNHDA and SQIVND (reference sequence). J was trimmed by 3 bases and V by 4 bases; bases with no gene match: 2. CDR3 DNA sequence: TGTGCCAGTAGTACCGGGACAGGGGGCTACGAGCAGTACTTC. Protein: CASSTGTGGYEQYF.

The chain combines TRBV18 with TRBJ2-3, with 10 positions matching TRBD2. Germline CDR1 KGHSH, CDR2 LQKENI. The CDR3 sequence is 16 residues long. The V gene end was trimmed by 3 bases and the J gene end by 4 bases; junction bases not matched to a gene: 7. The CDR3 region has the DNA TGTGCCAGCTCACCTACCGGGACTAGCGTCCCAGATACGCAGTATTTT. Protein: CASSPTGTSVPDTQYF.

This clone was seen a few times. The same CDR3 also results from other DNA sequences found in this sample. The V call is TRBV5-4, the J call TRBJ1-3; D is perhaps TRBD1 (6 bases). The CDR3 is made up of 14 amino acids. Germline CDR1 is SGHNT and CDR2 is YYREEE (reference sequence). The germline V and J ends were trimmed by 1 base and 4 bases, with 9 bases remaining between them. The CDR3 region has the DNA TGTGCCAGCAGCTTGCAGGGGTCGGGAAACACCATATATTTT. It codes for CASSLQGSGNTIYF.

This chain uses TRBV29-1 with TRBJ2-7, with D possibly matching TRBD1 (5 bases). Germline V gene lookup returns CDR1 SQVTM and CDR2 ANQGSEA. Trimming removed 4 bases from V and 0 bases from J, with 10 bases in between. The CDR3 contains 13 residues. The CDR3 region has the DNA TGCAGCGTTGTTAAGGGGAACTCCTACGAGCAGTACTTC. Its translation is CSVVKGNSYEQYF.

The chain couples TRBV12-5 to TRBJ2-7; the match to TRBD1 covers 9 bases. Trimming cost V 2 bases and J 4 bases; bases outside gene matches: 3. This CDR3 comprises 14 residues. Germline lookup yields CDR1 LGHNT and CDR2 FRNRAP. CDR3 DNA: TGTGCTAGTGGTTTGAGGGGACAGGGATACGAGCAGTACTTC. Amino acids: CASGLRGQGYEQYF.

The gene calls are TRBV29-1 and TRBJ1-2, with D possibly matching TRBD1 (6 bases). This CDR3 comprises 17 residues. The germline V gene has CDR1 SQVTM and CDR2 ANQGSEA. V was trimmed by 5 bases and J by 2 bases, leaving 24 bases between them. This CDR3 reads CSVPSPTGHRRNYGYTF. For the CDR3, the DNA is TGCAGCGTTCCGAGCCCAACGGGACATAGACGAAACTATGGCTACACCTTC. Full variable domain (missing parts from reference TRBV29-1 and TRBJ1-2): SAVISQKPSRDICQRGTSLTIQCQVDSQVTMMFWYRQQPGQSLTLIATANQGSEATYESGFVIDKFPISRPNLTFSTLTVSNMSPEDSSIYLCSVPSPTGHRRNYGYTFGSGTRLTVV.

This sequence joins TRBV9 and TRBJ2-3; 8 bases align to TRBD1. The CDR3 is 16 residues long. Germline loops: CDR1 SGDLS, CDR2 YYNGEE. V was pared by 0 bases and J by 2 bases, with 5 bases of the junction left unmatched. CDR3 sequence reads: CASSVGGDRHTDTQYF. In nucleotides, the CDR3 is TGTGCCAGCAGCGTAGGTGGGGACAGGCACACAGATACGCAGTATTTT.

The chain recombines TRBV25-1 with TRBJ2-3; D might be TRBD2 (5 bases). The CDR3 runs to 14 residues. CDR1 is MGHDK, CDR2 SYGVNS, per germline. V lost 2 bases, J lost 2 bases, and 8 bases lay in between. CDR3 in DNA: TGTGCCAGCAGTGAAGCGGGCATCACAGATACGCAGTATTTT. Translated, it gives CASSEAGITDTQYF. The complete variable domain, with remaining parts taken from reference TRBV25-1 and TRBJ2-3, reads EADIYQTPRYLVIGTGKKITLECSQTMGHDKMYWYQQDPGMELHLIHYSYGVNSTEKGDLSSESTVSRIRTEHFPLTLESARPSHTSQYLCASSEAGITDTQYFGPGTRLTVL.

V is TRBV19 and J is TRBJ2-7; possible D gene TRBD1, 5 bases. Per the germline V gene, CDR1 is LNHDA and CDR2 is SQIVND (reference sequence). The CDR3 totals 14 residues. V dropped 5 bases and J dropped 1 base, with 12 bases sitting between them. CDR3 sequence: CASSRQGTSYEQYF. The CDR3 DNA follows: TGTGCCAGTAGTCGGCAGGGAACATCCTACGAGCAGTACTTC.

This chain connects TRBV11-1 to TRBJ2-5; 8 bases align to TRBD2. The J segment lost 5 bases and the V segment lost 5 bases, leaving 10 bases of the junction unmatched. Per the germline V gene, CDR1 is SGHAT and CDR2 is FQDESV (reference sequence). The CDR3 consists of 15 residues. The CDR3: CASSAGLEVGETQYF. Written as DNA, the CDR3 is TGTGCCAGCAGCGCGGGACTAGAAGTGGGGGAGACCCAGTACTTC.

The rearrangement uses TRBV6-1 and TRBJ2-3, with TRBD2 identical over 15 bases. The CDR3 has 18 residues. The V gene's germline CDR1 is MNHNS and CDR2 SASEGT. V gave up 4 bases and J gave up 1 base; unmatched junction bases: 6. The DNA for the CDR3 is TGTGCCAGCAGTGCCCGGACTAGCGGGGGGGTTGGCACAGATACGCAGTATTTT. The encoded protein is CASSARTSGGVGTDTQYF.

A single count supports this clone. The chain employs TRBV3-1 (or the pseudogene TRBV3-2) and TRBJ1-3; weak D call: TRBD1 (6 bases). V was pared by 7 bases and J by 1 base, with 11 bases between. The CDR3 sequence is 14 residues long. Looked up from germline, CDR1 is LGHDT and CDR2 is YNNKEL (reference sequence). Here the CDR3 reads CASTLQGSGNTIYF. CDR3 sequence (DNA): TGTGCCAGCACCCTACAGGGTTCTGGAAACACCATATATTTT.

For the CDR3, the DNA is TGCAGCGTTGGCTCCGGGACAGGGGCCTACGAGCAGTACTTC. The encoded protein is CSVGSGTGAYEQYF. The V call is TRBV29-1, the J call TRBJ2-7; 10 bases align to TRBD1. V lost 4 bases to trimming and J lost 2 bases; unmatched junction nucleotides: 5. The length of the CDR3 is 14 residues. CDR1 is SQVTM, CDR2 ANQGSEA, per germline.

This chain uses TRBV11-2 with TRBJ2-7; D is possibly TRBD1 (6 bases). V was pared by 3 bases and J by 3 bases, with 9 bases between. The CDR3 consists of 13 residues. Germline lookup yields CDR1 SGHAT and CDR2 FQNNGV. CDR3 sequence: CASSLDRLYEQYF. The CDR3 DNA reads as TGTGCCAGCAGCTTGGACAGACTCTACGAGCAGTACTTC.

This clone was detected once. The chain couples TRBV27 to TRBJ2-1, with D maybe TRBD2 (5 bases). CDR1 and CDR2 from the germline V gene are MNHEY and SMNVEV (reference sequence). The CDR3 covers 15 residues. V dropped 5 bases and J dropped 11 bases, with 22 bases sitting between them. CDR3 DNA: TGTGCCAGCAGTGCCCCCTGGGGTAGCGCCAGAAAGCAGTTCTTC. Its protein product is CASSAPWGSARKQFF.

The CDR3 sequence is CASSSLGPTGRGYGYTF. The DNA of the CDR3 is TGTGCCAGCAGCTCTCTCGGACCAACCGGCAGGGGCTATGGCTACACCTTC. The chain uses TRBV7-2 and TRBJ1-2; weak D call: TRBD1 (6 bases). Deletions cut 4 bases from V and 4 bases from J, with 22 bases between. The CDR3 has 17 residues. Germline V gene lookup returns CDR1 SGHTA and CDR2 FQGNSA.

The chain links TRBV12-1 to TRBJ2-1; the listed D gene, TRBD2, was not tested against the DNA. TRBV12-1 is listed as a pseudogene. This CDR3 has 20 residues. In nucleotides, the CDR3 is TGTGCCAGCAGCTTTGCGTACATGGGACTAGCGGGATTTTGGTTCAATGAGCAGTTCTTC. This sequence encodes CASSFAYMGLAGFWFNEQFF.

DNA for the CDR3: TGTGCCAGCAGCGTAGGTCCCCAAACAGGGGTAGCTTCACCCCTCCACTTT. It yields the protein CASSVGPQTGVASPLHF. The chain links TRBV9 to TRBJ1-6; 7 nucleotides align to TRBD1. The CDR3 extends over 17 amino acids. The ends lost 0 bases at V and 9 bases at J; junction bases unmatched: 12. Germline CDR1 is SGDLS and CDR2 is YYNGEE.

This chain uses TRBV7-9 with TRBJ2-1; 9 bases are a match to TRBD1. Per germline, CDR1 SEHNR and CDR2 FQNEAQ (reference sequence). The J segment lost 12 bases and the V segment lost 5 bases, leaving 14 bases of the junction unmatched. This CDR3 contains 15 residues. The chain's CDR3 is CASSETGQGLFGQFF. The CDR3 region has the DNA TGTGCCAGCAGCGAAACGGGACAGGGTTTATTTGGGCAGTTCTTC.

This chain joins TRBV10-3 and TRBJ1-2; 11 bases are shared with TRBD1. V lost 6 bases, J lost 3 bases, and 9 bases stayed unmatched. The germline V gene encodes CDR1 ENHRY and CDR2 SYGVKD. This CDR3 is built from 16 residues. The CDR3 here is CAISPGTGGRDYGYTF. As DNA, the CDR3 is TGTGCCATCAGCCCCGGGACAGGGGGTCGGGACTATGGCTACACCTTC.